A single sample gave rise to the 22 T cell receptor beta chains below, sequenced in a study of blood T cell repertoires in COVID-19. Profiling relied on immunoSEQ multiplex PCR, and the TCRdb table lists in-frame clones only, not all of them. In the table there are 100,000 to 140,000 clones, approximately 88% of which are singletons. Sequencing was done on a sample of peripheral blood. The receptors stem from a human donor in a cohort sampled during active COVID-19.

The chain joins TRBV3-1 (or the pseudogene TRBV3-2) to TRBJ1-1; TRBD1 aligns across 10 bases. CDR1 and CDR2 (germline): LGHDT, YNNKEL (reference sequence). The CDR3 covers 17 residues. With 4 bases clipped from V and 1 base from J, the junction kept 9 bases outside the gene matches. CDR3 in DNA: TGTGCCAGCAGCCCGCCGGGACAGGGGAATCCGAACACTGAAGCTTTCTTT. Translating gives CASSPPGQGNPNTEAFF.

The V call is TRBV7-2, the J call TRBJ2-5; D perhaps matches TRBD2 (6 bases). Trimming removed 5 bases at V and 6 bases at J, with 19 bases between. The CDR3 has 15 amino acids. In germline, CDR1 is SGHTA, CDR2 FQGNSA. The CDR3 is CASSLMEGSGQTQYF. The CDR3 DNA reads as TGTGCCAGCAGCCTCATGGAGGGCTCCGGGCAGACCCAGTACTTC. Together with reference TRBV7-2 and TRBJ2-5, the CDR3 gives the full variable domain: GAGVSQSPSNKVTEKGKDVELRCDPISGHTALYWYRQSLGQGLEFLIYFQGNSAPDKSGLPSDRFSAERTGGSVSTLTIQRTQQEDSAVYLCASSLMEGSGQTQYFGPGTRLLVL.

The chain recombines TRBV4-2 with TRBJ2-2; D is unclear. V was cut by 0 bases and J by 5 bases, with 13 bases left in between. CDR1 LGHNA and CDR2 YNFKEQ come from the germline V gene. The CDR3 consists of 16 residues. This CDR3 is CASSQERSERTGELFF. CDR3 sequence (DNA): TGTGCCAGCAGCCAAGAGAGGAGCGAAAGAACCGGGGAGCTGTTTTTT.

This sequence joins TRBV6-2 or TRBV6-3 and TRBJ2-7; D perhaps matches TRBD2 (7 bases). This CDR3 comprises 17 residues. Germline V gene data show CDR1 as MNHEY and CDR2 as SVGEGT. Trimming stripped 0 bases from V and 0 bases from J, with 15 bases between. DNA of the CDR3: TGTGCCAGCAGTTACTCGAGTAGGGGGGGGCCCTCCTACGAGCAGTACTTC. Its translation: CASSYSSRGGPSYEQYF.

This clone was observed a single time. The V call is TRBV9, the J call TRBJ1-1, with 8 nucleotides matching TRBD1. The CDR3 totals 16 residues. The V gene's germline CDR1 is SGDLS and CDR2 YYNGEE. V shed 3 bases, J shed 3 bases, and the junction held 10 bases outside the gene matches. The CDR3 nucleotides read TGTGCCAGCAGCGGGGACAGGTTGCCGAAGGACACTGAAGCTTTCTTT. This sequence encodes CASSGDRLPKDTEAFF.

The chain employs TRBV5-5 and TRBJ1-5; the D is unclear. V lost 0 bases and J lost 1, with 14 bases in between. This CDR3 is 17 amino acids long. Germline V lookup: CDR1 SGHKS, CDR2 YYEKEE (reference sequence). This CDR3 is CASSLGREAGSNQPQHF. DNA for the CDR3: TGTGCCAGCAGCTTGGGGCGGGAGGCTGGAAGCAATCAGCCCCAGCATTTT.

This clone was found once. V and J are TRBV6-5 and TRBJ2-1, with no clear D. The CDR3 loop spans 15 amino acids. The V gene's germline CDR1 is MNHEY and CDR2 SVGAGI. Deletions cut 4 bases from V and 4 bases from J, with 14 bases between. The CDR3 DNA reads TGTGCCAGCAGTTCTCAGTCGGGTTCATACAATGAGCAGTTCTTC. This translates into CASSSQSGSYNEQFF.

CDR3 region: CASSYGTAGLDGELFF. In DNA, the CDR3 is TGTGCCAGCAGTTACGGTACCGCGGGGCTCGACGGGGAGCTGTTTTTT. The gene calls are TRBV6-2 or TRBV6-3 and TRBJ2-2; D might be TRBD2 (6 bases). CDR3 size: 16 residues. Trimming stripped 2 bases from V and 7 bases from J, with 17 bases between. Germline V gene data show CDR1 as MNHEY and CDR2 as SVGEGT.

The CDR3 DNA reads TGTGCCAGCAGCTCGTACCAGGAAAACCAGCAGTTCTTC. This codes for CASSSYQENQQFF. The rearrangement links TRBV7-9 to TRBJ2-1; the D is unclear. The ends were cut back, 4 bases at V and 11 bases at J, with 15 bases in the middle. CDR1 and CDR2 from the germline V gene are SEHNR and FQNEAQ (reference sequence). The CDR3 totals 13 residues.

The chain combines TRBV18 with TRBJ2-1, with no clear D. Per the germline V gene, CDR1 is KGHSH and CDR2 is LQKENI. The CDR3 contains 15 residues. The V gene lost 0 bases and the J gene lost 5 bases, with 11 bases spanning the gap. The DNA for the CDR3 is TGTGCCAGCTCACCACCGGGTCGGAGTAACAATGAGCAGTTCTTC. Its translation is CASSPPGRSNNEQFF.

The V call is TRBV3-1 (or the pseudogene TRBV3-2), the J call TRBJ2-1; tentative D call: TRBD1 (5 bases). The CDR3 has 14 amino acids. In germline, CDR1 is LGHDT, CDR2 YNNKEL (reference sequence). Deletions cut 4 bases from V and 4 bases from J, with 11 bases between. The CDR3 DNA is TGTGCCAGCAGCCCTGGGGCAGGTTACAATGAGCAGTTCTTC. Its protein product is CASSPGAGYNEQFF.

This sequence joins TRBV5-4 and TRBJ1-1; D is unresolved. The CDR3 contains 17 residues. Per the germline V gene, CDR1 is SGHNT and CDR2 is YYREEE (reference sequence). The V and J ends lost 0 bases and 5 bases respectively, with 20 bases between them. The CDR3 sequence is CASSLGFKPPRRTEAFF. The CDR3 DNA follows: TGTGCCAGCAGCTTGGGTTTTAAACCACCACGCCGGACTGAAGCTTTCTTT. Drawing the rest from reference TRBV5-4 and TRBJ1-1, the complete variable domain is ETGVTQSPTHLIKTRGQQVTLRCSSQSGHNTVSWYQQALGQGPQFIFQYYREEENGRGNFPPRFSGLQFPNYSSELNVNALELDDSALYLCASSLGFKPPRRTEAFFGQGTRLTVV.

This chain connects TRBV6-6 to TRBJ1-5, with D perhaps TRBD1 (6 bases). CDR3 length: 14 amino acids. Trimming took 7 bases from V and 3 from J, leaving 13 bases between them. Germline V gene data show CDR1 as MNHNY and CDR2 as SVGAGI (reference sequence). The CDR3 loop is CASTSTGINQPQHF. The DNA for the CDR3 is TGTGCCAGCACCTCAACAGGGATCAATCAGCCCCAGCATTTT.

J is TRBJ1-4 and V is TRBV27; 8 bases line up with TRBD1. The CDR3 has 15 amino acids. The J segment lost 4 bases and the V segment lost 3 bases, leaving 4 bases of the junction unmatched. Germline CDR1 MNHEY, CDR2 SMNVEV (reference sequence). The CDR3 spells CASSLGTGYNEKLFF. CDR3 nucleotides: TGTGCCAGCAGTTTGGGGACAGGCTATAATGAAAAACTGTTTTTT.

This sequence joins TRBV6-5 and TRBJ1-3; TRBD1 is a possible D gene (5 bases). V was cut by 0 bases and J by 0 bases, with 9 bases left in between. CDR3 length: 16 amino acids. Germline V gene data show CDR1 as MNHEY and CDR2 as SVGAGI. The CDR3 bases are TGTGCCAGCAGTTACTCACAGGAACCCTCTGGAAACACCATATATTTT. Translating it yields CASSYSQEPSGNTIYF.

This chain joins TRBV28 and TRBJ2-7, with a possible D match to TRBD1 (7 bases). The germline CDR1 and CDR2 sequences are MDHEN and SYDVKM. The CDR3 consists of 14 residues. The germline V and J ends were trimmed by 5 bases and 3 bases, with 14 bases remaining between them. CDR3: CASSRQGGYYEQYV. The CDR3 bases are TGTGCCAGCAGTCGACAGGGAGGCTACTACGAGCAGTACGTC.

The J gene is TRBJ1-1, the V gene TRBV4-1; D gene ambiguous. This CDR3 has 11 amino acids. Germline V gene data show CDR1 as MGHRA and CDR2 as YSYEKL. Trimming removed 2 bases at V and 6 bases at J, with 4 bases between. DNA for the CDR3: TGCGCCAGCAGCCAACTTGCTGAAGCTTTCTTT. Amino acids: CASSQLAEAFF.

V is TRBV30 and J is TRBJ2-3; TRBD1 agrees at 10 bases. Germline V CDR1 and CDR2: GTSNPN, SVGIG (reference sequence). V lost 4 bases and J lost 8; bases outside the gene matches: 15. The CDR3 loop spans 16 amino acids. CDR3 loop: CAWTSNMGQGYGTQYF. CDR3 coding DNA: TGTGCCTGGACCTCAAATATGGGACAGGGGTATGGTACGCAGTATTTT.

The V call is TRBV28, the J call TRBJ1-3; D is unresolved. The germline gives CDR1 MDHEN, CDR2 SYDVKM. The ends were cut back, 3 bases at V and 2 bases at J, with 8 bases in the middle. This CDR3 contains 14 residues. CDR3 sequence (DNA): TGTGCCAGCAGTTTCGTTGGCACTGGAAACACCATATATTTT. Protein: CASSFVGTGNTIYF.

This chain uses TRBV7-2 with TRBJ2-3, with 9 bases identical to TRBD1. After removal of 1 base from V and 2 bases from J, the junction contained 4 bases not matched to a gene. CDR3 size: 16 residues. Germline CDR1 and CDR2: SGHTA and FQGNSA. CDR3 DNA sequence: TGTGCCAGCAGCTTAGGAGGGACAGGGTACACAGATACGCAGTATTTT. It is translated as CASSLGGTGYTDTQYF. The entire variable domain, with the rest obtained from reference TRBV7-2 and TRBJ2-3, is as follows: GAGVSQSPSNKVTEKGKDVELRCDPISGHTALYWYRQSLGQGLEFLIYFQGNSAPDKSGLPSDRFSAERTGGSVSTLTIQRTQQEDSAVYLCASSLGGTGYTDTQYFGPGTRLTVL.

J is TRBJ2-5 and V is TRBV6-6, with D hard to call. CDR3 size: 13 residues. Looked up from germline, CDR1 is MNHNY and CDR2 is SVGAGI (reference sequence). Deletions cut 8 bases from V and 4 bases from J, with 14 bases between. CDR3 DNA sequence: TGTGCCAGCGGCCTGGGCTTAGGAGAGACCCAGTACTTC. As protein: CASGLGLGETQYF.

This rearrangement joins TRBV19 to TRBJ2-1; 11 bases match TRBD1. The V gene end was trimmed by 7 bases and the J gene end by 3 bases; junction bases not matched to a gene: 5. The CDR3 runs to 15 residues. Germline lookup yields CDR1 LNHDA and CDR2 SQIVND (reference sequence). The CDR3 spells CASNSGTGGYNEQFF. The CDR3 DNA reads TGTGCCAGTAATTCCGGGACAGGGGGCTACAATGAGCAGTTCTTC.